These T cell receptor beta chains were read from a single sample in a study of PD-1 blockade in classical Hodgkin lymphoma. Produced via immunoSEQ multiplex PCR; TCRdb's table is partial and in-frame only. Counted here are about 30,000 clones, about 89% occurring once; the ten biggest clones make up roughly 3.8%. Sequences were obtained from peripheral blood mononuclear cells (PBMCs). The receptors shown here come from a human donor with classical Hodgkin lymphoma. Each CDR3 is given without its conserved first and last residue.

TRBV28,12,TRBJ1-5,ASSFVQGFQPQH
TRBV7-3,14,TRBJ2-3,ASSLSPDRGLDTQY
TRBV5-1,13,TRBJ1-1,ASSPRTGVNTEAF
TRBV18,14,TRBJ2-1,ASSPGPGSTYNEQF
TRBV18,13,TRBJ1-1,ASSPPPGRNTEAF
TRBV20-1,9,TRBJ2-7,SASLAYEQY
TRBV29-1,13,TRBJ2-5,SVEIRGYSRETQY
TRBV18,15,TRBJ2-1,ASSPGVAGSSYNEQF
TRBV7-2,14,TRBJ2-1,ASSLDRAAPYNEQF
TRBV19,16,TRBJ2-7,ASSIYPRDSQIIYEQY
TRBV20-1,9,TRBJ1-2,SARGPYGYT
TRBV7-2,11,TRBJ2-2,ASSTHSTGELF
TRBV18,14,TRBJ2-2,ASSQTTSTNTGELF
TRBV7-2,12,TRBJ2-7,ASSLMGGGVEQY
TRBV7-8,12,TRBJ2-1,ASSQTGTPNEQF
TRBV7-2,9,TRBJ2-5,ASSLQETQY
TRBV25-1,11,TRBJ2-7,ASSRRTGYEQY
TRBV28,13,TRBJ1-4,ASSLLGATNEKLF
TRBV10-3,14,TRBJ2-5,AISGTSGRNQETQY
TRBV5-4,11,TRBJ2-7,ASSLTSGREQY
TRBV2,13,TRBJ2-3,ASSEPFPRTDTQY
TRBV7-8,12,TRBJ2-3,ASSTRWGTDTQY
TRBV5-6,11,TRBJ2-7,ASSVDRAYEQY
TRBV5-4,13,TRBJ2-7,ASSSNQGAVYEQY
TRBV7-2,14,TRBJ2-1,ASSAQKAGGTGEQF
TRBV7-2,13,TRBJ1-3,ASSFPGAYGNTIY
TRBV5-6,11,TRBJ2-7,ASSLTLLYEQY
TRBV6-1,15,TRBJ1-3,ASSVQGATLSGNTIY
TRBV28,12,TRBJ2-1,ATGLAGGYNEQF
TRBV7-2,12,TRBJ2-3,ASSFALAGATQY
TRBV6-1,9,TRBJ1-1,ASTLNTEAF
TRBV9,13,TRBJ2-7,ASSGPGQGDDEQY
TRBV11-3,12,TRBJ2-1,ASSLYGTSYEQF
TRBV27,13,TRBJ1-1,ASSWLGPGNAEAF
TRBV7-8,12,TRBJ2-7,ASSLVQSDYEQY
TRBV6-1,13,TRBJ2-7,ASSELASRLGEQY
TRBV5-5,15,TRBJ2-7,ASSHTSGRASSYEQY
TRBV5-1,11,TRBJ2-5,ASTGDIQETQY
TRBV5-6,12,TRBJ2-1,ASSPGAAEREQF
TRBV10-3,13,TRBJ2-7,AISDLTGGMSEQY
TRBV21-1,14,TRBJ2-1,ASSKDRADPYNEQF
TRBV18,13,TRBJ2-1,ASSPRVAGNHEQF
TRBV30,11,TRBJ1-5,AWSGTGGQPQH
TRBV7-2,14,TRBJ2-7,ASSPGTSGPSYEQY
TRBV5-4,11,TRBJ2-3,ASSAGITDTQY
TRBV28,13,TRBJ1-1,ASSLVGIRATEAF
TRBV7-7,13,TRBJ2-5,ASSTGGTPQETQY
TRBV5-8,15,TRBJ2-2,ASSLVSGRDMTGELF
TRBV2,13,TRBJ2-7,ASSGRTGGSYEQY
TRBV6-5,10,TRBJ2-7,ASSKGYYEQY